This TCR beta chain came from a study of blood T cell repertoires in COVID-19. Across the whole study: Both acute and convalescent COVID-19 samples were obtained from the United States, Italy and Spain. T cells, B-cell-depleted T cells, or PBMCs provided the cDNA or gDNA that served as material.

Germline assignment: CDR1 MNHEY and CDR2 SVGAGI. V lost 7 bases to trimming and J lost 4 bases; unmatched junction nucleotides: 8. There are 14 residues in the CDR3. Original handling: It was from reference gene primer amplification that nucleated cell counts were estimated. Generated by immunoSEQ multiplex PCR, the TCRdb table keeps only in-frame clones and is missing some. The V and J calls and the clone size are those of that table, but D and trimming were determined from the DNA. The table has some 670,000 clones, about 90% seen once; the top ten hold under 0.3%. The sequence derives from a woman between 18 and 29 years old with acute or convalescent COVID-19. The specimen was peripheral blood. The rearrangement links TRBV6-5 to TRBJ2-3; 7 nucleotides line up with TRBD2. The CDR3 bases are TGTGCCAGCAACGGCGGGGAGGGGCCAGATACGCAGTATTTT. It is translated as CASNGGEGPDTQYF.